The clone carrying this T cell receptor beta chain was seen a single time. Its specificity is unknown. This specimen belongs to a study of cytomegalovirus exposure and HLA in healthy donors. Study as a whole: The use of the same platform for the approximately 110 validation repertoires and the approximately 730 first-cohort repertoires was reported by a later analysis.

The study, taken as a whole, reports: In vitro experiments confirmed that a few CMV-associated chains were specific for CMV antigens. Reports showed the classifier diagnosing cytomegalovirus status with high specificity and sensitivity. Listed as cytomegalovirus-associated were 150 to 200 TCR beta chains.

Sequencing used immunoSEQ multiplex PCR; TCRdb keeps in-frame clones, though not all of them. The table lists about 130,000 clones, around four fifths of them singletons. There are 15 residues in the CDR3. Germline-derived CDR1 and CDR2 are SGHAT and FQNNGV. V trimming: 5 bases; J trimming: 2 bases; junction bases outside the gene matches: 7. The chain recombines TRBV11-2 with TRBJ2-7, with 9 bases identical to TRBD2. This TCR was sampled from a man aged 30 to 39 in good health and CMV-seropositive. The sequenced sample consisted of PBMCs. As DNA, the CDR3 is TGTGCCAGCAGCCCTCGGCCTAGCGGGACCTACGAGCAGTACTTC. Translated: CASSPRPSGTYEQYF.